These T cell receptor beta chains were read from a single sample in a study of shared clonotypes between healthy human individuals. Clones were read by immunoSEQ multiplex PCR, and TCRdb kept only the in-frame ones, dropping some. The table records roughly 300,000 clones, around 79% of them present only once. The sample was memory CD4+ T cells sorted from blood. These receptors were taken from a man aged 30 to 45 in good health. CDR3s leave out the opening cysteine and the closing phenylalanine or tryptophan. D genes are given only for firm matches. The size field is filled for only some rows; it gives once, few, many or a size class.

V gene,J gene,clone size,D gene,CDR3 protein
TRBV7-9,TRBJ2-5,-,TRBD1,ASSVGQEAETQY
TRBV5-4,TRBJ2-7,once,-,ASSPRGISEQY
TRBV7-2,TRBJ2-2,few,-,ASSLGGNTGELF
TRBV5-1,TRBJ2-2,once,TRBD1,ASSPGQGPLNTGELF
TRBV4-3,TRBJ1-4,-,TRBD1,ASSQRRDRVSELF
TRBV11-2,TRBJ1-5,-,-,ASSLGDTHQPQH
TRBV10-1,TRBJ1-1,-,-,ASSAQGLGTEAF
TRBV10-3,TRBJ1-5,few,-,ATNLGLDQPQH
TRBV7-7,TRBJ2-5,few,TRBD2,ASSLASGLGQETQY
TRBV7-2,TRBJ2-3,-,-,ASSLSSGSTDTQY
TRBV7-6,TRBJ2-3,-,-,ASRSMRGGSTDTQY
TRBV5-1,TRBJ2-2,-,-,ASSLGHNTGELF
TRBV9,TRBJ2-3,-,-,ASSAGPTDTQY
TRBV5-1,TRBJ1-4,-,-,ASSFSPDSATNEKLF
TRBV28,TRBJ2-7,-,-,ASTLAYEQY
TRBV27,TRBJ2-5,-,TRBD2,ASSPGTSDSTRETQY
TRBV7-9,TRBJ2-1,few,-,ASSLALASNEQF